Following are 25 T cell receptor beta chains from one sample sequenced in a study of cytomegalovirus exposure and HLA in healthy donors. It was with 60 Vbeta and 13 Jbeta primers that the PCR ran. Some clones are missing from TCRdb's copy, which holds only in-frame ones; the method was immunoSEQ multiplex PCR. The sample lists around 150,000 clones, roughly 80% occurring once. The specimen was PBMCs. The receptors here all came from a man aged 45-65 years in good health and CMV-seropositive.

Details on this clone: A read error may account for a junction end that differs from germline. The genes are TRBV13 and TRBJ2-2, with 8 bases aligning to TRBD2. Germline V gene sequence: CDR1 PRHDT, CDR2 FYEKMQ (reference sequence). The CDR3 extends over 14 amino acids. The CDR3 loop reads CASSSRLASGGLFF. The CDR3 DNA reads as TGTGCCAGCAGCTCCAGACTAGCGTCCGGGGGGCTGTTTTTT.

The J gene is TRBJ2-1, the V gene TRBV6-1; the D gene is possibly TRBD2 (6 bases). Trimming stripped 3 bases from V and 9 bases from J, with 9 bases between. From germline, CDR1 is MNHNS and CDR2 SASEGT. The CDR3 sequence is 12 residues long. CDR3 bases: TGTGCCAGCAGTGATGTCGGGGGTGAGCAGTTCTTC. Amino acid sequence: CASSDVGGEQFF.

Points on this clone: In the same sample, other DNA sequences code for this CDR3. V is TRBV4-1 and J is TRBJ1-1; 7 nucleotides line up with TRBD1. This CDR3 spans 15 amino acids. J was trimmed by 0 bases and V by 4 bases; bases with no gene match: 5. The germline CDR1 and CDR2 sequences are MGHRA and YSYEKL. The CDR3 coding sequence is TGCGCCAGCAGCCCCCAGACAGGGTTGAACACTGAAGCTTTCTTT. Its protein is CASSPQTGLNTEAFF.

The gene calls are TRBV5-1 and TRBJ2-7; 7 bases fit TRBD1. The CDR3 runs 15 residues. Germline loops: CDR1 SGHRS, CDR2 YFSETQ. V lost 4 bases and J lost 4; bases outside the gene matches: 11. This CDR3 reads CASSPLGTVAYEQYF. The CDR3 DNA follows: TGCGCCAGCAGCCCATTAGGGACAGTTGCGTACGAGCAGTACTTC.

The V call is TRBV4-2, the J call TRBJ1-1; tentative D call: TRBD1 (5 bases). This CDR3 is built from 15 residues. V was clipped by 0 bases and J by 0 bases, with 8 bases between them. In germline, CDR1 is LGHNA, CDR2 YNFKEQ. As DNA, the CDR3 is TGTGCCAGCAGCCAAGATTTAGGGGTGAACACTGAAGCTTTCTTT. The encoded protein is CASSQDLGVNTEAFF.

The genes are TRBV30 and TRBJ2-1; TRBD1 is a possible D gene (5 bases). Trimming removed 2 bases from V and 15 bases from J, with 14 bases in between. The V gene's germline CDR1 is GTSNPN and CDR2 SVGIG (reference sequence). The CDR3 is 11 amino acids. CDR3 in DNA: TGTGCCTGGAGTTTCAGGGCAGGGTGGTTCTTC. Translating gives CAWSFRAGWFF.

The V and J genes are TRBV9 and TRBJ2-7; weak D call: TRBD2 (5 bases). Looked up from germline, CDR1 is SGDLS and CDR2 is YYNGEE. The CDR3 extends over 13 amino acids. Trimming took off 0 bases at V and 5 bases at J, with 9 bases between the two ends. The CDR3 reads CASSVDFGNEQYF. The CDR3 coding sequence is TGTGCCAGCAGCGTAGACTTCGGGAACGAGCAGTACTTC.

The chain carries TRBV7-9 and TRBJ1-1; 9 bases are shared with TRBD1. This CDR3 spans 17 amino acids. Germline CDR1 SEHNR, CDR2 FQNEAQ (reference sequence). After removal of 4 bases from V and 3 bases from J, the junction contained 12 bases not matched to a gene. CDR3 DNA: TGTGCCAGCAGCTCTACCGGGACAGGGACCGAGTACACTGAAGCTTTCTTT. This encodes CASSSTGTGTEYTEAFF. Looking up the rest from reference TRBV7-9 and TRBJ1-1 gives the full variable domain: DTGVSQNPRHKITKRGQNVTFRCDPISEHNRLYWYRQTLGQGPEFLTYFQNEAQLEKSRLLSDRFSAERPKGSFSTLEIQRTEQGDSAMYLCASSSTGTGTEYTEAFFGQGTRLTVV.

V is TRBV5-8 and J is TRBJ1-6; D unresolved. Trimming removed 3 bases from V and 3 bases from J, with 7 bases in between. From germline, CDR1 is SGHTS and CDR2 YDEGEE. The CDR3 extends over 14 amino acids. This chain's CDR3 is CASSSRVYNSPLHF. Written as DNA, the CDR3 is TGTGCCAGCAGCTCCCGGGTCTATAATTCACCCCTCCACTTT.

This clone was detected once. This chain links TRBV28 with TRBJ1-1, with 7 bases aligning to TRBD1. Germline trimming cut 6 bases from V and 3 bases from J; bases unmatched to any gene: 4. The CDR3 consists of 13 residues. The germline V gene has CDR1 MDHEN and CDR2 SYDVKM. The CDR3 DNA reads as TGTGCCAGCAGACCTCAGGGGGACACTGAAGCTTTCTTT. It encodes CASRPQGDTEAFF.

V usage is TRBV28 and J usage is TRBJ2-7; TRBD2 matches at 12 bases. Trimming cost V 4 bases and J 2 bases; bases outside gene matches: 3. The CDR3 consists of 15 residues. The V gene's germline CDR1 is MDHEN and CDR2 SYDVKM. CDR3 sequence (DNA): TGTGCCAGCAGTTCACTAGCGGGAGGTGCCTACGAGCAGTACTTC. It yields the protein CASSSLAGGAYEQYF.

J is TRBJ2-2 and V is TRBV14; D is unresolved. Between the trimmed V and J ends, which lost 5 bases and 7 bases, there was a span of 14 bases. The V gene's germline CDR1 is SGHDN and CDR2 FVKESK. The CDR3 loop spans 14 amino acids. The CDR3 sequence is CASSYYMGGGELFF. In nucleotides, the CDR3 is TGTGCCAGCAGCTACTATATGGGTGGCGGGGAGCTGTTTTTT.

The chain combines TRBV7-3 with TRBJ1-6; possible D gene TRBD1, 5 bases. This CDR3 region has 15 residues. Germline lookup yields CDR1 SGHTA and CDR2 FQGTGA. The V end lost 2 bases, the J end lost 9 bases, and 14 bases lay between the germline ends. CDR3: CASSLGEGVGSPLHF. In nucleotides, the CDR3 is TGTGCCAGCAGCTTAGGGGAAGGGGTAGGTTCACCCCTCCACTTT.

This clone was recorded only once. The chain links TRBV19 to TRBJ1-5, with 9 positions matching TRBD1. Trimming removed 5 bases from V and 5 bases from J; junction bases left unmatched: 7. Germline-derived CDR1 and CDR2 are LNHDA and SQIVND (reference sequence). The CDR3 length is 15 residues. CDR3: CASSGRTGVYQPQHF. DNA of the CDR3: TGTGCCAGTAGTGGGAGGACAGGGGTATATCAGCCCCAGCATTTT.

The V call is TRBV6-6, the J call TRBJ1-3; D not resolved. V lost 6 bases and J lost 0, with 12 bases in between. Germline V gene sequence: CDR1 MNHNY, CDR2 SVGAGI (reference sequence). The CDR3 is 15 residues long. CDR3 in DNA: TGTGCCAGCAGACCGGCCGGGAGCTCTGGAAACACCATATATTTT. This sequence encodes CASRPAGSSGNTIYF.

This rearrangement joins TRBV19 to TRBJ2-5, with D uncertain. The germline gives CDR1 LNHDA, CDR2 SQIVND (reference sequence). There are 14 residues in the CDR3. V lost 5 bases and J lost 1, with 11 bases in between. This CDR3 is CASSPASTQETQYF. In DNA, the CDR3 is TGTGCCAGTAGTCCAGCGAGCACCCAAGAGACCCAGTACTTC.

The chain employs TRBV15 and TRBJ1-2; TRBD1 aligns across 7 bases. The CDR3 sequence is 12 residues long. Germline V gene sequence: CDR1 LNHNV, CDR2 YYDKDF (reference sequence). J was trimmed by 8 bases and V by 5 bases; bases with no gene match: 5. The DNA for the CDR3 is TGTGCCACCAGCTACCGAGGGGGCGGCTACACCTTC. It encodes CATSYRGGGYTF.

A few counts support this clone. The V call is TRBV5-1, the J call TRBJ2-1; no clear D. Deletions cut 0 bases from V and 8 bases from J, with 12 bases between. Germline assignment: CDR1 SGHRS and CDR2 YFSETQ. CDR3 size: 14 residues. The CDR3: CASSLGQTRDEQFF. CDR3 nucleotide sequence: TGCGCCAGCAGCTTGGGCCAAACCCGCGATGAGCAGTTCTTC.

This clone was found once. V is TRBV6-1 and J is TRBJ1-4; the D gene is possibly TRBD1 (5 bases). Per germline, CDR1 MNHNS and CDR2 SASEGT. Trimming cost V 0 bases and J 7 bases, with 15 bases left between them. The CDR3 sequence is 16 residues long. DNA for the CDR3: TGTGCCAGCAGTGAAGCGCTGGCAGGGAGGGGTGAAAAACTGTTTTTT. Translated, it gives CASSEALAGRGEKLFF.

V usage is TRBV28 and J usage is TRBJ2-1; D is ambiguous. The CDR3 loop spans 13 amino acids. Germline lookup yields CDR1 MDHEN and CDR2 SYDVKM. Trimming took off 7 bases at V and 5 bases at J, with 12 bases between the two ends. This chain's CDR3 is CASTRPDHNEQFF. The CDR3, as DNA: TGTGCCAGCACCAGGCCGGATCACAATGAGCAGTTCTTC.

The rearrangement joins TRBV19 to TRBJ1-2; a possible D gene is TRBD1 (6 bases). Germline lookup yields CDR1 LNHDA and CDR2 SQIVND (reference sequence). The ends were cut back, 8 bases at V and 3 bases at J, with 13 bases in the middle. The CDR3 has 13 residues. The CDR3 DNA follows: TGTGCCAGTGCGGGGGGGCCCGACTATGGCTACACCTTC. Translated: CASAGGPDYGYTF.

J is TRBJ1-2 and V is TRBV5-1, with 8 bases fitting TRBD1. Germline CDR1 is SGHRS and CDR2 is YFSETQ. The ends lost 1 base at V and 4 bases at J; junction bases unmatched: 6. There are 15 residues in the CDR3. The CDR3 loop is CASSLRAGGSYGYTF. Written as DNA, the CDR3 is TGCGCCAGCAGCTTGAGGGCAGGGGGCTCCTATGGCTACACCTTC. The full variable domain, rest sourced from reference TRBV5-1 and TRBJ1-2, is KAGVTQTPRYLIKTRGQQVTLSCSPISGHRSVSWYQQTPGQGLQFLFEYFSETQRNKGNFPGRFSGRQFSNSRSEMNVSTLELGDSALYLCASSLRAGGSYGYTFGSGTRLTVV.

This clone was detected once. The chain recombines TRBV9 with TRBJ2-7; 8 bases match TRBD2. This CDR3 comprises 14 residues. The germline gives CDR1 SGDLS, CDR2 YYNGEE. V shed 4 bases and J 1 base; nucleotides not matched to a gene: 4. The DNA for the CDR3 is TGTGCCAGCAGCCAAGCGGGGGAATCCTACGAGCAGTACTTC. It specifies CASSQAGESYEQYF.

The chain carries TRBV11-2 and TRBJ2-3, with TRBD2 identical over 12 bases. This CDR3 contains 19 residues. Germline V gene lookup returns CDR1 SGHAT and CDR2 FQNNGV. The junction had 10 bases not matched to a gene; V was cut back by 0 bases and J by 3 bases. For the CDR3, the DNA is TGTGCCAGCAGCTTAGACCCTCAGACTAGCGGGAGTGTAACAGATACGCAGTATTTT. It translates to CASSLDPQTSGSVTDTQYF.

The V gene is TRBV7-2, the J gene TRBJ2-7; 8 bases align to TRBD1. The CDR3 consists of 15 residues. CDR1 and CDR2 (germline): SGHTA, FQGNSA. The junction had 7 bases not matched to a gene; V was cut back by 3 bases and J by 3 bases. The CDR3 is CASSLGRGTGYEQYF. The CDR3 bases are TGTGCCAGCAGCTTGGGACGGGGGACAGGCTACGAGCAGTACTTC.